These 23 T cell receptor beta chains were sequenced from one sample in a study of cytomegalovirus exposure and HLA in healthy donors. The study ran its PCR with 60 Vbeta and 13 Jbeta primers. Only in-frame clones appear in the TCRdb table, and some are missing; sequencing was by immunoSEQ multiplex PCR. The sample has hundreds of thousands of clones, over 70% seen once. The sequenced sample consisted of PBMCs. These receptor sequences come from an older woman in good health and CMV-seropositive.

This chain joins TRBV11-2 and TRBJ2-2; D is possibly TRBD1 (6 bases). The CDR3 is 14 amino acids. Germline CDR1 reads SGHAT; CDR2 reads FQNNGV. Trimming removed 8 bases from V and 1 base from J, with 11 bases in between. In DNA, the CDR3 is TGTGCCAGCCTTCGGACAGTGAACACCGGGGAGCTGTTTTTT. Translation: CASLRTVNTGELFF.

This chain joins TRBV7-9 and TRBJ1-2, with 9 bases lining up with TRBD1. V lost 5 bases and J lost 4; bases outside the gene matches: 8. The CDR3 consists of 15 residues. Germline V gene lookup returns CDR1 SEHNR and CDR2 FQNEAQ (reference sequence). CDR3 amino acids: CASSRGGTGFYGYTF. CDR3 bases: TGTGCCAGCAGCCGAGGGGGGACAGGGTTCTATGGCTACACCTTC.

V is TRBV6-5 and J is TRBJ2-7; 10 nucleotides line up with TRBD2. Germline V gene sequence: CDR1 MNHEY, CDR2 SVGAGI. Trimming removed 6 bases from V and 3 bases from J; junction bases left unmatched: 8. The CDR3 totals 15 residues. CDR3 DNA sequence: TGTGCCAGCAGCAAAACTAGCGGGACCTACTACGAGCAGTACTTC. Its protein is CASSKTSGTYYEQYF.

The chain couples TRBV7-8 to TRBJ2-2; maybe TRBD1 (5 bases). Deletions cut 5 bases from V and 6 bases from J, with 16 bases between. The CDR3 contains 15 residues. CDR1 SGHVS and CDR2 FQNEAQ come from the germline V gene. DNA of the CDR3: TGTGCCAGCAGCGTCCCAGGGTTTAGGGCCGGGGAGCTGTTTTTT. It specifies CASSVPGFRAGELFF.

The chain employs TRBV7-8 and TRBJ1-5; TRBD1 matches 7 bases. Trimming at V came to 5 bases and at J to 1 base, leaving 8 bases not matched to a gene. The germline V gene has CDR1 SGHVS and CDR2 FQNEAQ. This CDR3 has 16 residues. The CDR3 reads CASSTRQGWSNQPQHF. DNA of the CDR3: TGTGCCAGCAGCACCAGACAGGGATGGAGCAATCAGCCCCAGCATTTT.

The chain couples TRBV9 to TRBJ2-5, with 10 bases that match TRBD2. The V and J ends lost 1 base and 5 bases, in that order; junction bases with no gene match: 5. From germline, CDR1 is SGDLS and CDR2 YYNGEE. This CDR3 has 15 amino acids. The chain's CDR3 is CASSVRAGGEETQYF. Written as DNA, the CDR3 is TGTGCCAGCAGCGTACGAGCGGGAGGGGAGGAGACCCAGTACTTC.

The chain is built from TRBV28 and TRBJ2-2, with 14 bases lining up with TRBD2. In germline, CDR1 is MDHEN, CDR2 SYDVKM. The CDR3 length is 18 residues. V shed 4 bases, J shed 2 bases, and the junction held 6 bases outside the gene matches. CDR3 DNA sequence: TGTGCCAGCAGTTCCTTGACTAGCGGGGGGGCTAACACCGGGGAGCTGTTTTTT. Translation gives CASSSLTSGGANTGELFF.

The V and J genes are TRBV30 and TRBJ1-2; TRBD1 aligns across 7 bases. V was pared by 0 bases and J by 6 bases, with 7 bases of the junction left unmatched. This CDR3 contains 14 residues. Per germline, CDR1 GTSNPN and CDR2 SVGIG (reference sequence). The CDR3 DNA sequence: TGTGCCTGGAGTGTTAAGGGGGCGTATAATGGCTACACCTTC. As protein: CAWSVKGAYNGYTF.

As to this clone: Other DNA sequences in the same sample also yield this CDR3. V gene TRBV7-2 combines with J gene TRBJ2-2; D ambiguous. CDR1 SGHTA and CDR2 FQGNSA come from the germline V gene. The CDR3 consists of 12 residues. Trimming left V 5 bases short and J 3 bases short, with 4 bases between. As DNA, the CDR3 is TGTGCCAGCAGCCCGTACACCGGGGAGCTGTTTTTT. Translation: CASSPYTGELFF. Looking up the rest from reference TRBV7-2 and TRBJ2-2 gives the full variable domain: GAGVSQSPSNKVTEKGKDVELRCDPISGHTALYWYRQSLGQGLEFLIYFQGNSAPDKSGLPSDRFSAERTGGSVSTLTIQRTQQEDSAVYLCASSPYTGELFFGEGSRLTVL.

The chain links TRBV28 to TRBJ2-7, with 8 bases aligning to TRBD1. J lost 0 bases, V lost 6 bases, and 7 bases had no gene match. Germline V gives CDR1 MDHEN, CDR2 SYDVKM. This CDR3 contains 15 residues. The CDR3 spells CASRQDRASSYEQYF. DNA of the CDR3: TGTGCCAGCAGGCAGGACAGGGCCAGCTCCTACGAGCAGTACTTC.

The rearrangement links TRBV6-6 to TRBJ2-1; 10 nucleotides line up with TRBD2. From germline, CDR1 is MNHNY and CDR2 SVGAGI (reference sequence). This CDR3 spans 16 amino acids. V was pared by 0 bases and J by 4 bases, with 3 bases of the junction left unmatched. CDR3 sequence (DNA): TGTGCCAGCAGTTACTCTGGACTAGCGGATTACAATGAGCAGTTCTTC. This gives the protein CASSYSGLADYNEQFF.

The rearrangement links TRBV5-6 to TRBJ2-7, with D possibly matching TRBD2 (6 bases). V dropped 0 bases and J dropped 0 bases, with 16 bases sitting between them. Germline V gene lookup returns CDR1 SGHDT and CDR2 YYEEEE. This CDR3 comprises 17 residues. CDR3 in DNA: TGTGCCAGCAGCTTGGATGTCCCGGGACTCAGCTCCTACGAGCAGTACTTC. As protein: CASSLDVPGLSSYEQYF.

The chain carries TRBV27 and TRBJ2-4; D might be TRBD1 (5 bases). Germline V gives CDR1 MNHEY, CDR2 SMNVEV (reference sequence). With 6 bases removed from V and 7 bases from J, the gap between germline ends came to 13 bases. The CDR3 runs 13 residues. CDR3 protein: CASRFGAGNIQYF. CDR3 DNA: TGTGCCAGCAGGTTTGGGGCCGGTAACATTCAGTACTTC.

The chain recombines TRBV11-2 with TRBJ1-4; TRBD1 matches 9 bases. V lost 5 bases, J lost 7 bases, and 5 bases stayed unmatched. CDR3 length: 14 residues. Germline lookup yields CDR1 SGHAT and CDR2 FQNNGV. CDR3 sequence reads: CASSRDRVGEKLFF. As DNA, the CDR3 is TGTGCCAGCAGCCGGGACAGGGTCGGTGAAAAACTGTTTTTT.

The sample holds one count of this clone. V and J are TRBV9 and TRBJ2-2; D perhaps matches TRBD1 (6 bases). Germline CDR1 SGDLS, CDR2 YYNGEE. Between the trimmed V and J ends, which lost 0 bases and 4 bases, there was a span of 13 bases. The CDR3 spans 16 residues. The CDR3 protein is CASSVDAGAGTGELFF. The CDR3 DNA reads TGTGCCAGCAGCGTAGACGCAGGGGCGGGCACCGGGGAGCTGTTTTTT. Variable domain in full (rest from reference TRBV9 and TRBJ2-2): DSGVTQTPKHLITATGQRVTLRCSPRSGDLSVYWYQQSLDQGLQFLIQYYNGEERAKGNILERFSAQQFPDLHSELNLSSLELGDSALYFCASSVDAGAGTGELFFGEGSRLTVL.

The rearrangement joins TRBV6-5 to TRBJ1-1; D remains ambiguous. Trimming removed 11 bases from V and 0 bases from J, with 13 bases in between. Germline V lookup: CDR1 MNHEY, CDR2 SVGAGI. This CDR3 is 13 amino acids long. The CDR3 loop reads CAGISDMNTEAFF. The CDR3 DNA follows: TGTGCCGGCATCAGTGACATGAACACTGAAGCTTTCTTT.

The chain recombines TRBV5-4 with TRBJ2-3, with TRBD2 matching 13 bases. Trimming at V came to 4 bases and at J to 2 bases, leaving 7 bases not matched to a gene. The length of the CDR3 is 17 residues. Germline-derived CDR1 and CDR2 are SGHNT and YYREEE (reference sequence). Written as DNA, the CDR3 is TGTGCCAGCAGCCCGGCGGGACTAGCGGGATACACAGATACGCAGTATTTT. This codes for CASSPAGLAGYTDTQYF.

The chain is built from TRBV19 and TRBJ1-4, with D perhaps TRBD1 (6 bases). CDR1 and CDR2 (germline): LNHDA, SQIVND (reference sequence). V lost 8 bases to trimming and J lost 0 bases, with 13 bases between them. CDR3 size: 15 residues. The CDR3 coding sequence is TGTGCCAGTGCACGAACAGGGACAACTAATGAAAAACTGTTTTTT. Its protein is CASARTGTTNEKLFF.

The table lists this clone with a few counts. The rearrangement uses TRBV6-5 and TRBJ1-2; 12 bases agree with TRBD1. Per germline, CDR1 MNHEY and CDR2 SVGAGI. The J segment lost 5 bases and the V segment lost 6 bases, leaving 7 bases of the junction unmatched. This CDR3 contains 15 residues. Here the CDR3 DNA reads TGTGCCAGCAGAGCACGGGACAGGGGGCCTTATGGCTACACCTTC. It translates to CASRARDRGPYGYTF.

The chain employs TRBV4-2 and TRBJ1-3, with TRBD1 identical over 8 bases. The ends lost 4 bases at V and 1 base at J; junction bases unmatched: 3. This CDR3 region has 15 residues. Germline CDR1 LGHNA, CDR2 YNFKEQ. Here the CDR3 reads CASSLDRGSGNTIYF. CDR3 DNA sequence: TGTGCCAGCAGCCTCGACAGGGGATCTGGAAACACCATATATTTT.

The chain uses TRBV5-1 and TRBJ2-2; TRBD1 matches 7 bases. The germline V gene has CDR1 SGHRS and CDR2 YFSETQ. V gave up 1 base and J gave up 3 bases; unmatched junction bases: 6. This CDR3 has 16 amino acids. The CDR3 DNA follows: TGCGCCAGCAGCTTGACAGGGGATATGTACACCGGGGAGCTGTTTTTT. Translating it yields CASSLTGDMYTGELFF.

The rearrangement links TRBV2 to TRBJ1-2; D gene uncertain. The CDR3 loop spans 12 amino acids. Deletions cut 7 bases from V and 7 bases from J, with 13 bases between. CDR1 and CDR2 from the germline V gene are SNHLY and FYNNEI. CDR3 nucleotide sequence: TGTGCCAGCACCTGGGAGGCGGGTGGCTACACCTTC. Amino acid sequence: CASTWEAGGYTF.

The chain uses TRBV18 and TRBJ2-7, with TRBD2 identical over 16 bases. After removal of 3 bases from V and 7 bases from J, the junction contained 6 bases not matched to a gene. The CDR3 has 16 residues. Per the germline V gene, CDR1 is KGHSH and CDR2 is LQKENI. CDR3 nucleotides: TGTGCCAGCTCACCTCCGGGACTAGCGGGAGGGGTTGAGCAGTACTTC. Amino acid sequence: CASSPPGLAGGVEQYF.